These 5 T cell receptor beta chains share one sample of origin, sequenced in a study of T-cell memory formation after mild COVID-19. MiXCR was run by TCRdb on the 5' RACE reads, yielding one entry per CDR3 protein. The table records about 240,000 distinct CDR3 sequences, roughly 9.4% of them present only once. Specimen: PBMCs or a T cell subset sorted from them (not recorded which). The source of these receptors is a man in his late teens or twenties who had mild COVID-19 (a few samples of this study predate the infection). Cell type and time point are not known.

This clonotype was observed a few times. The rearrangement links TRBV2 to TRBJ2-5, with D unclear. CDR1 and CDR2 from the germline V gene are SNHLY and FYNNEI. V was clipped by 7 bases and J by 5 bases, with 11 bases between them. This CDR3 region has 12 residues. The chain's CDR3 is CASNPDVETQYF. The CDR3, as DNA: TGTGCCAGCAATCCGGACGTTGAGACCCAGTACTTC.

This clonotype has more than one count but fewer than ten. This chain joins TRBV7-9 and TRBJ1-6; possible D gene TRBD1, 5 bases. The CDR3 runs 15 residues. Germline values: CDR1 SEHNR, CDR2 FQNEAQ (reference sequence). V lost 5 bases to trimming and J lost 5 bases, with 13 bases between them. The CDR3 protein is CASSIGTGDNSPLHF. The CDR3 nucleotides read TGTGCCAGCAGCATAGGGACCGGGGATAATTCACCCCTCCACTTT. Full variable domain (missing parts from reference TRBV7-9 and TRBJ1-6): DTGVSQNPRHKITKRGQNVTFRCDPISEHNRLYWYRQTLGQGPEFLTYFQNEAQLEKSRLLSDRFSAERPKGSFSTLEIQRTEQGDSAMYLCASSIGTGDNSPLHFGNGTRLTVT.

This clonotype showed up many times. The chain carries TRBV7-8 and TRBJ2-5, with TRBD1 identical over 8 bases. This CDR3 has 14 residues. V gave up 1 base and J gave up 7 bases; unmatched junction bases: 5. Germline values: CDR1 SGHVS, CDR2 FQNEAQ. CDR3 nucleotides: TGTGCCAGCAGCTTAGGACAGGGGTCAGGGACCCAGTACTTC. It encodes CASSLGQGSGTQYF.

This clonotype has more than one count but fewer than ten. The chain combines TRBV5-1 with TRBJ2-7, with no clear D. The CDR3 totals 14 residues. The ends were cut back, 0 bases at V and 6 bases at J, with 13 bases in the middle. Germline CDR1 and CDR2: SGHRS and YFSETQ. For the CDR3, the DNA is TGCGCCAGCAGCTTGGATGGCAACCCCTCCGAGCAGTACGTC. Translated, it gives CASSLDGNPSEQYV.

This clonotype was picked up many times. This chain links TRBV5-1 with TRBJ1-1, with D tentatively TRBD1 (5 bases). Trimming cost V 4 bases and J 1 base, with 14 bases left between them. The CDR3 spans 15 residues. CDR1 and CDR2 (germline): SGHRS, YFSETQ. CDR3 DNA sequence: TGCGCCAGCAGCCCGACAGCAATTGGGAACACTGAAGCTTTCTTT. Encoded protein: CASSPTAIGNTEAFF.